One sample yielded the 2 T cell receptor beta chains listed below, sequenced in a study of blood T cell repertoires in COVID-19. Repertoires were generated with immunoSEQ multiplex PCR, while TCRdb's copy carries only in-frame clones and drops some. The sample yields under 200,000 clones, approximately 80% seen once. Material for sequencing was peripheral blood. The receptors come from a human donor in a cohort sampled during active COVID-19.

The chain has TRBV12-3 or TRBV12-4 and TRBJ2-5; the D is unclear. The germline V and J ends were trimmed by 6 bases and 3 bases, with 8 bases remaining between them. CDR3 length equals 12 residues. The CDR3 is CASSPTEETQYF. In DNA form, the CDR3 reads TGTGCCAGCAGCCCTACCGAAGAGACCCAGTACTTC.

V and J are TRBV6-1 and TRBJ2-5; 10 bases are shared with TRBD2. The length of the CDR3 is 15 residues. The V and J ends lost 3 bases and 7 bases, in that order; junction bases with no gene match: 8. In germline, CDR1 is MNHNS, CDR2 SASEGT. The DNA of the CDR3 is TGTGCCAGCAGTGACGAAGCGGGAGGGCTCGGGACCCAGTACTTC. Encoded protein: CASSDEAGGLGTQYF.